A selection of T cell receptor beta chains follows, all from one sample in a study of blood T cell repertoires in COVID-19. Method: immunoSEQ multiplex PCR; TCRdb's copy keeps in-frame clones and lacks some. The table has 200,000 to 300,000 clones, around 87% seen once. Material: peripheral blood. The receptors here all came from a man aged 55 to 70 who had recovered from COVID-19. Both conserved end residues are part of each CDR3. D genes are given only for firm matches. Size tells how often a clone was seen (once, few, many) or the class of an expanded clone, and some rows leave it out.

V	size	J	D	DNA	CDR3
TRBV9	once	TRBJ2-7	TRBD2	TGTGCCAGCAGCGTAGGTCTCGGCGGGGGGGACTACGAGCAGTACTTC	CASSVGLGGGDYEQYF
TRBV5-1	-	TRBJ2-3	TRBD2	TGCGCCAGCAGCCCGGACACAAGCGGGGGGACCACAGATACGCAGTATTTT	CASSPDTSGGTTDTQYF
TRBV12-3/TRBV12-4	-	TRBJ2-1	TRBD2	TGTGCCAGCAGTCGGCGCGGGGGGGAGTTCTTC	CASSRRGGEFF
TRBV3-1/TRBV3-2	-	TRBJ2-7	-	TGTGCCAGCAGCCGGCTGGGGGGTTCCGAGCAGTACTTC	CASSRLGGSEQYF
TRBV1	-	TRBJ1-1	-	TGCACCAGCAGCCAAGACGAGCAGACTGGCCTACAGGCGTGTTTGGAAGCTTTCTTT	CTSSQDEQTGLQACLEAFF
TRBV2	-	TRBJ2-7	TRBD1	TGTGCCAGCAGATTACAGGGGGCGCCCCACGAGCAGTACTTC	CASRLQGAPHEQYF
TRBV13	-	TRBJ1-2	-	TGTGCCAGCAGCTTCGGACAGTATGGCTACACCTTC	CASSFGQYGYTF
TRBV5-4	-	TRBJ2-1	TRBD1	TGTGCCAGCAGCTTGGGACAGGGGGCCTACAATGAGCAGTTCTTC	CASSLGQGAYNEQFF
TRBV4-1	once	TRBJ1-4	-	TGCGCCAGCAGCCAAATTGGGGAGGCAGACGTTGAAAAACTGTTTTTT	CASSQIGEADVEKLFF
TRBV28	-	TRBJ1-2	-	TGTGCCAGCAGTCCAGGGGTCTTGACTGGCTACACCTTC	CASSPGVLTGYTF
TRBV3-1/TRBV3-2	-	TRBJ1-1	-	TGTGCCAGCAGCCAAAAGCTTGTGAACACTGAAGCTTTCTTT	CASSQKLVNTEAFF
TRBV27	-	TRBJ1-1	-	TGTGCCAGCAGTTCATGGGGGTGGGGGGAACACGCTGAAGCTTTCTTT	CASSSWGWGEHAEAFF
TRBV6-5	few	TRBJ1-2	-	TGTGCCAGCGGGACACTGGGCGGCTACACCTTC	CASGTLGGYTF
TRBV6-6	-	TRBJ1-5	-	TGTGCCAGCAGTATTTCAGGGTTGGGCAATCAGCCCCAGCATTTT	CASSISGLGNQPQHF
TRBV3-1/TRBV3-2	-	TRBJ1-3	-	TGTGCCAGCAGTCAGGGTGGAAACACCATATATTTT	CASSQGGNTIYF
TRBV27	-	TRBJ2-7	-	TGTGCCAGCAGTTTACGTGGCGGGGATTTCCCCTACGAGCAGTACTTC	CASSLRGGDFPYEQYF
TRBV6-5	-	TRBJ2-3	TRBD1	TGTGCCACTACCGGGACAGGAATAGATACGCAGTATTTT	CATTGTGIDTQYF
TRBV23-1	-	TRBJ1-2	-	TGCGCCAGCAGTCAATCGCCAGGGTCCTATGGCTACACCTTC	CASSQSPGSYGYTF
TRBV5-8	-	TRBJ1-5	-	TGTGCCAGCAGGGGTGGGCTTAACAATCAGCCCCAGCATTTT	CASRGGLNNQPQHF
TRBV24-1	-	TRBJ2-1	TRBD1	TGTGCCACCAGTGACCCTGGACAGGGGAACAATGAGCAGTTCTTC	CATSDPGQGNNEQFF
TRBV7-2	-	TRBJ2-2	-	TGTGCCAGCAGCTCGGTCGGGGAGCTGTTTTTT	CASSSVGELFF
TRBV24-1	-	TRBJ2-1	TRBD1	TGTGCCACCGGGGGACAGGGGCGCGAGCAGTTCTTC	CATGGQGREQFF
TRBV2	-	TRBJ2-5	-	TGTGCCAGTGGAGTGGAGGGAAGGCAGACCCAGTACTTC	CASGVEGRQTQYF
TRBV2	-	TRBJ2-7	-	TGTGCCAGCAGTGAAGCGGTGGGGAGCTCCTACGAGCAGTACTTC	CASSEAVGSSYEQYF
TRBV18	-	TRBJ1-2	-	TGTGCCAGCTCACCATTGATTCGAGCCTTAGAAAATGGCTACACCTTC	CASSPLIRALENGYTF
TRBV7-9	-	TRBJ2-1	TRBD2	TGTGCCAGCAGCTCGGGACTAGCGGGGGGGAATGAGCAGTTCTTC	CASSSGLAGGNEQFF
TRBV5-1	once	TRBJ2-7	TRBD1	TGCGCCAGCAGCCCCGGACTTGGCAACCCGGGACAGGGTTCATACGAGCAGTACTTC	CASSPGLGNPGQGSYEQYF
TRBV30	-	TRBJ2-6	TRBD1	TGTGCCTTGTCCGGGACAGCAAACTCTGGGGCCAACGTCCTGACTTTC	CALSGTANSGANVLTF
TRBV6-6	-	TRBJ1-5	TRBD1	TGTGCCAGCAGCCGACAGGGATTGAGTCAGCCCCAGCATTTT	CASSRQGLSQPQHF
TRBV27	-	TRBJ1-1	-	TGTGCCAGCAGGCTGACAGAAATGAACACTGAAGCTTTCTTT	CASRLTEMNTEAFF
TRBV27	once	TRBJ1-5	TRBD1	TGTGCCAGCAGACAGGGGCTTTTTCAGCCCCAGCATTTT	CASRQGLFQPQHF
TRBV6-5	-	TRBJ1-1	TRBD1	TGTGCCAGCAGTTCCCCGACAGGGAGGTCTGAAGCTTTCTTT	CASSSPTGRSEAFF
TRBV19	once	TRBJ2-2	TRBD1	TGTGCCAGTAGTACCCCGACAGGGGTGGTCGTCACCGGGGAGCTGTTTTTT	CASSTPTGVVVTGELFF
TRBV5-1	-	TRBJ1-2	-	TGCGCCAGCAGCCCGGCGGGGGAGCGACGTTATGGCTACACCTTC	CASSPAGERRYGYTF
TRBV5-4	-	TRBJ1-3	-	TGTGCCAGCAGCCCGGGAGGGCAGGGAACGGGCTCTGGAAACACCATATATTTT	CASSPGGQGTGSGNTIYF
TRBV7-8	once	TRBJ1-1	-	TGTGCCAGCAGCTTAGCGTCGGCCGGGTTGAACACTGAAGCTTTCTTT	CASSLASAGLNTEAFF
TRBV5-1	-	TRBJ2-3	TRBD1	TGCGCCAGCAGCCAGGGACAGTCCACAGATACGCAGTATTTT	CASSQGQSTDTQYF
TRBV18	-	TRBJ2-3	-	TGTGCCAGCTCACCGGTCGGGGGTTATACAGATACGCAGTATTTT	CASSPVGGYTDTQYF
TRBV24-1	-	TRBJ1-2	-	TGTGCCACCAGTCCGACGGGGGTTCATGGCTACACCTTC	CATSPTGVHGYTF
TRBV4-1	-	TRBJ1-2	-	TGCGCCAGCAGCCAAGATTCTTTTACTGAAAACACCTTC	CASSQDSFTENTF
TRBV5-1	-	TRBJ1-5	-	TGCGCCAGCAGCCCCGGCCTGACGACACCTAGCAATCAGCCCCAGCATTTT	CASSPGLTTPSNQPQHF
TRBV7-9	-	TRBJ1-1	-	TGTGCCAGCAGCCCAATAACGGGGGGAGGGAACACTGAAGCTTTCTTT	CASSPITGGGNTEAFF
TRBV28	-	TRBJ2-4	-	TGTGCCAGCAGTTTATACTCCCGCTTAGCCAAAAACATTCAGTACTTC	CASSLYSRLAKNIQYF
TRBV6-1	-	TRBJ2-1	-	TGTGCCAGCAGTGAAGTCCGTCAGCTAAGAGGGTTCTTC	CASSEVRQLRGFF